The source of this TCR beta chain is a study of shared clonotypes between healthy human individuals. The method was immunoSEQ multiplex PCR; TCRdb's version includes in-frame clones alone and lacks a portion of them. The table has about 2 million clones, roughly 95% seen once. Regarding the study as a whole: Lower generation probabilities were found for non-shared clonotypes than for those shared by all four donors. Few donors limited the genetic and exposure-history diversity represented. Naive CD4 clonotype sharing across a few donors was approximately 5%. Only blood was sampled; tissue repertoires likely differ.

Points on this clone: What it recognizes is unknown.

The sequence derives from a man between 18 and 35 years old in good health. The sequencing input was naive CD4+ T cells sorted from blood. Described subset: CD45RA+ positively selected.

This chain's CDR3 is CASGLPEDRAQAFF. In nucleotides, the CDR3 is TGTGCTAGTGGTTTGCCAGAAGACAGGGCTCAAGCTTTCTTT. J is TRBJ1-1 and V is TRBV12-5, with 7 bases identical to TRBD1. V dropped 2 bases and J dropped 9; count of bases not matched to a gene: 9. Germline-derived CDR1 and CDR2 are LGHNT and FRNRAP. This CDR3 is built from 14 residues.